The table lists the clone carrying this T cell receptor (beta chain) with many counts. Its specificity is not known. The sample comes from a study of T cell repertoires in cytomegalovirus infection. In the study overall: From public TCR beta signatures came an indication of both CMV infection and matching HLA type. Study-wide findings and caveats: HLA-C-restricted TCR beta clonotypes specific for CMV led the ex vivo response. CMV carriers with the relevant HLA were identified by cumulative public TCR beta family frequency.

V lost 3 bases, J lost 10 bases, and 12 bases stayed unmatched. The CDR3 totals 15 residues. Germline CDR1 and CDR2: SGHTA and FQGTGA. From the reads, TCRdb called clonotypes with MiXCR, one entry per CDR3 protein. The sample records some 450,000 distinct CDR3 sequences, roughly 30% being singletons. This sequence originates from a human donor in good health (CMV status not recorded). Some clones in this sample may be carry-over from other donors' samples. The chain recombines TRBV7-3 with TRBJ2-1; TRBD2 agrees at 7 bases. The sequenced material came from PBMCs. CDR3 in DNA: TGTGCCAGCAGCTTGAACCCGAGGGCTAGCGGCGAGCAGTTCTTC. Amino acids: CASSLNPRASGEQFF.